This T cell receptor beta chain derives from a study of PD-L1 blockade in urothelial cancer. This CDR3 spans 15 amino acids. The V end was cut by 0 bases, the J end by 3 bases, with 11 bases between. CDR1 and CDR2 from the germline V gene are MGHRA and YSYEKL. Sequencing was performed with immunoSEQ multiplex PCR; in TCRdb, only in-frame clones are kept and a portion is missing. The sample includes roughly 45,000 clones, around four fifths of them seen just once. The time point is: peripheral blood 6 weeks after treatment start. Each patient contributed between 1 and 8 total time points of blood mononuclear cells, pretreatment and during treatment.

This chain uses TRBV4-1 with TRBJ1-2; D is perhaps TRBD1 (5 bases). The sample here was PBMCs, taken around atezolizumab (anti-PD-L1) treatment. The TCR comes from a man aged 55 to 69 with urothelial cancer. CDR3 DNA: TGCGCCAGCAGCCAAGAGAGGCCGGGGGACTATGGCTACACCTTC. Its protein product is CASSQERPGDYGYTF.